This T cell receptor beta chain comes out of a study of T cell responses to AZD1222 COVID-19 vaccine. Study-wide findings and caveats: Spike was spanned by vaccine-associated CD4 TCRs, which were dominant at 160-218 and 743-854. Two AZD1222 doses significantly raised spike-specific TCR breadth and depth over controls. Every sample of the repertoires postdated the peak T cell response.

Points on this clone: The antigen is unknown.

The CDR3 length is 13 residues. Per germline, CDR1 MNHEY and CDR2 SVGAGI. TCRdb's copy holds only in-frame clones and misses some; the assay was immunoSEQ multiplex PCR. In the table there are over 65,000 clones, roughly nine tenths of which are singletons. The specimen comprised peripheral blood, sampled 28 days after the second AZD1222 dose. The chain recombines TRBV6-5 with TRBJ1-6; D gene uncertain. The sequence derives from an adult who received the AZD1222 COVID-19 vaccine. The CDR3: CAIGGGLFSPLHF. As DNA, the CDR3 is TGTGCTATAGGAGGCGGGTTATTTTCACCCCTCCACTTT.